This entry lists 31 T cell receptor beta chains sequenced from one sample in a study of blood T cells in healthy people across ages. A second PCR of 7 to 11 cycles used a sample-barcoded 5' primer and a J-beta primer mix. TCRdb ran MiXCR on the 5' RACE reads and lists one entry per CDR3 protein. This table has some 670,000 distinct CDR3 sequences, 52% appearing once. Sequencing was carried out using blood. These receptors came from a woman at least 80 years old in good health.

V and J are TRBV9 and TRBJ1-2, with D unresolved. Germline CDR1 is SGDLS and CDR2 is YYNGEE. Trimming stripped 7 bases from V and 3 bases from J, with 10 bases between. The length of the CDR3 is 12 residues. For the CDR3, the DNA is TGTGCCAGCCGGGCCGGGGACTATGGCTACACCTTC. This translates into CASRAGDYGYTF.

This clonotype has just a few counts. The rearrangement joins TRBV10-3 to TRBJ1-2; perhaps TRBD1 as D (5 bases). V dropped 10 bases and J dropped 5 bases, with 14 bases sitting between them. This CDR3 has 12 residues. The germline V gene encodes CDR1 ENHRY and CDR2 SYGVKD. CDR3 DNA: TGTGCCACCACTCAGGGACTGTATGGCTACACCTTC. Protein product: CATTQGLYGYTF.

This clonotype was observed at least ten times. This chain uses TRBV12-3 or TRBV12-4 with TRBJ2-1; possibly TRBD1 for D (5 bases). CDR3 size: 13 residues. Trimming cost V 3 bases and J 10 bases, with 13 bases left between them. In DNA, the CDR3 is TGTGCCAGCAGTTTGGCAGGGCTCAGGGAGCAGTTCTTC. It is translated as CASSLAGLREQFF.

This clonotype has ten or more counts. The chain has TRBV6-6 and TRBJ1-2, with 9 bases aligning to TRBD1. J was trimmed by 7 bases and V by 2 bases; bases with no gene match: 8. The CDR3 length is 15 residues. The germline gives CDR1 MNHNY, CDR2 SVGAGI (reference sequence). CDR3 protein: CASSYPTTGGRGYTF. DNA for the CDR3: TGTGCCAGCAGTTACCCTACCACAGGGGGCCGTGGCTACACCTTC.

This clonotype occurred many times. This may be a read error: a much more frequent sequence differs by one nucleotide. The V call is TRBV29-1, the J call TRBJ2-5, with 7 bases lining up with TRBD2. The germline CDR1 and CDR2 sequences are SQVTM and ANQGSEA. The J segment lost 11 bases and the V segment lost 4 bases, leaving 10 bases of the junction unmatched. The CDR3 loop spans 12 amino acids. The CDR3 DNA reads as TGCAGCGTTGCCCTAGGGACTAATGAGCAGTACTTC. It yields the protein CSVALGTNEQYF. Variable domain in full (rest from reference TRBV29-1 and TRBJ2-5): SAVISQKPSRDICQRGTSLTIQCQVDSQVTMMFWYRQQPGQSLTLIATANQGSEATYESGFVIDKFPISRPNLTFSTLTVSNMSPEDSSIYLCSVALGTNEQYFGPGTRLLVL.

In this sample, this clonotype turned up many times. This chain links TRBV20-1 with TRBJ1-4, with D perhaps TRBD1 (5 bases). V lost 7 bases and J 7 bases, leaving 19 bases between the germline ends. Per the germline V gene, CDR1 is DFQATT and CDR2 is SNEGSKA (reference sequence). The CDR3 contains 14 residues. CDR3 sequence reads: CSVSPRVLGEKLFF. The CDR3 nucleotides are TGCAGTGTTTCCCCCAGGGTGTTAGGTGAAAAACTGTTTTTT.

This clonotype was seen many times. V is TRBV24-1 and J is TRBJ1-2; D not certain. Germline CDR1 reads KGHDR; CDR2 reads SFDVKD. Trimming removed 6 bases from V and 0 bases from J, with 10 bases in between. The CDR3 totals 14 residues. CDR3 nucleotide sequence: TGTGCCACCAGTCACTCCGGAGCTAACTATGGCTACACCTTC. As protein: CATSHSGANYGYTF.

CDR3: CSARGGVATNEKLFF. In nucleotides, the CDR3 is TGCAGTGCTAGAGGAGGGGTGGCAACTAATGAAAAACTGTTTTTT. The chain carries TRBV20-1 and TRBJ1-4; D perhaps matches TRBD1 (5 bases). There are 15 residues in the CDR3. Germline CDR1 and CDR2: DFQATT and SNEGSKA (reference sequence). V was clipped by 1 base and J by 0 bases, with 9 bases between them.

The chain couples TRBV20-1 to TRBJ2-5, with D hard to call. The end of the DNA is better explained by TRBJ2-7, so the J call may be wrong. This CDR3 is 13 amino acids long. The germline V gene has CDR1 DFQATT and CDR2 SNEGSKA (reference sequence). CDR3 sequence reads: CSARDGDSYEQYF. CDR3 nucleotide sequence: TGCAGTGCTAGAGATGGGGATTCCTACGAGCAGTACTTC.

V usage is TRBV20-1 and J usage is TRBJ1-1; no reliable D call. Germline V gene sequence: CDR1 DFQATT, CDR2 SNEGSKA (reference sequence). V lost 5 bases and J lost 5, with 15 bases in between. This CDR3 comprises 13 residues. The CDR3 here is CSAFPTERTEAFF. CDR3 DNA: TGCAGTGCTTTTCCGACTGAGAGAACTGAAGCTTTCTTT.

V gene TRBV27 combines with J gene TRBJ2-3; 8 nucleotides agree with TRBD2. The length of the CDR3 is 17 residues. CDR1 MNHEY and CDR2 SMNVEV come from the germline V gene (reference sequence). J gave up 1 base and V 2 bases, and 8 bases lay outside the gene matches. The CDR3 loop is CASSLAWVGGGTDTQYF. The CDR3 coding sequence is TGTGCCAGCAGTTTAGCGTGGGTCGGGGGGGGCACAGATACGCAGTATTTT.

This clonotype appeared many times. The chain couples TRBV7-9 to TRBJ1-5, with D maybe TRBD1 (6 bases). Germline values: CDR1 SEHNR, CDR2 FQNEAQ (reference sequence). The germline V and J ends were trimmed by 5 bases and 7 bases, with 12 bases remaining between them. The CDR3 spans 13 residues. In DNA form, the CDR3 reads TGTGCCAGCAGCAGCACAGGGAACCAGCCCCAGCATTTT. It specifies CASSSTGNQPQHF.

The rearrangement joins TRBV10-3 to TRBJ2-3; TRBD2 agrees at 11 bases. There are 16 residues in the CDR3. Unmatched junction bases numbered 4, after V lost 0 bases and J lost 5 bases. From germline, CDR1 is ENHRY and CDR2 SYGVKD. CDR3 coding DNA: TGTGCCATCAGTGAGTCGTCTAGCGGGGGGATAGATACGCAGTATTTT. This gives the protein CAISESSSGGIDTQYF.

This clonotype was detected a few times. The chain has TRBV24-1 and TRBJ2-3; TRBD2 is a possible D gene (5 bases). This CDR3 is built from 15 residues. Germline V CDR1 and CDR2: KGHDR, SFDVKD. The germline V and J ends were trimmed by 5 bases and 2 bases, with 13 bases remaining between them. The CDR3 protein is CATSAGGPSTDTQYF. The CDR3 DNA is TGTGCCACCAGTGCCGGAGGACCGTCCACAGATACGCAGTATTTT.

The V call is TRBV27, the J call TRBJ2-1; D unresolved. In germline, CDR1 is MNHEY, CDR2 SMNVEV (reference sequence). Between the trimmed V and J ends, which lost 6 bases and 12 bases, there was a span of 21 bases. The CDR3 is made up of 14 amino acids. Here the CDR3 DNA reads TGTGCCAGCAGCCCAAAAGGGAATGGGGTAGGGCAGTTCTTC. This translates into CASSPKGNGVGQFF.

The rearrangement links TRBV28 to TRBJ1-2, with D possibly matching TRBD1 (5 bases). This CDR3 spans 16 amino acids. CDR1 MDHEN and CDR2 SYDVKM come from the germline V gene. V was trimmed by 10 bases and J by 6 bases, leaving 27 bases between them. The CDR3 reads CAIPAEGRTPLHGYTF. CDR3 DNA sequence: TGTGCCATCCCAGCAGAGGGGCGAACCCCCTTGCATGGCTACACCTTC.

This clonotype occurred many times. This chain joins TRBV14 and TRBJ2-7; D is perhaps TRBD1 (5 bases). The CDR3 is 15 amino acids. V was trimmed by 3 bases and J by 0 bases, leaving 12 bases between them. Germline lookup yields CDR1 SGHDN and CDR2 FVKESK. CDR3 nucleotide sequence: TGTGCCAGCAGCCATCTGAACAGGCCCTCCTACGAGCAGTACTTC. It is translated as CASSHLNRPSYEQYF.

The chain joins TRBV29-1 to TRBJ2-1; a possible D gene is TRBD1 (5 bases). The V and J ends lost 7 bases and 3 bases respectively, with 10 bases between them. From germline, CDR1 is SQVTM and CDR2 ANQGSEA. The CDR3 runs to 12 residues. The DNA of the CDR3 is TGCAGCGGTTGGACAATCTACAATGAGCAGTTCTTC. The encoded protein is CSGWTIYNEQFF.

This sequence joins TRBV20-1 and TRBJ1-2; the D is unclear. The germline V and J ends were trimmed by 4 bases and 4 bases, with 13 bases remaining between them. The CDR3 extends over 13 amino acids. CDR1 and CDR2 (germline): DFQATT, SNEGSKA (reference sequence). The CDR3 loop reads CSAITDEAYGYTF. The CDR3 region has the DNA TGCAGTGCTATCACGGACGAAGCCTATGGCTACACCTTC.

This clonotype was recorded at least ten times. The chain is built from TRBV5-1 and TRBJ2-5; D is unclear. V dropped 4 bases and J dropped 2 bases, with 12 bases sitting between them. Germline V gene lookup returns CDR1 SGHRS and CDR2 YFSETQ. This CDR3 has 14 amino acids. The CDR3 loop is CASSKVQSQETQYF. The DNA for the CDR3 is TGCGCCAGCAGCAAGGTCCAATCACAAGAGACCCAGTACTTC.

Comments on this clonotype: A read error may account for a junction end that differs from germline. This sequence joins TRBV20-1 and TRBJ2-3; TRBD1 aligns across 7 bases. CDR1 is DFQATT, CDR2 SNEGSKA, per germline (reference sequence). The CDR3 has 17 residues. This CDR3 reads CSVRDPRRQGSTDTQYF. For the CDR3, the DNA is TGCAGTGTTAGAGATCCGCGTAGACAGGGAAGCACAGATACGCAGTATTTT.

The rearrangement joins TRBV12-3 or TRBV12-4 to TRBJ2-2; D is unclear. V was shortened by 7 bases and J by 0 bases, with 0 bases between the two germline ends. The CDR3 length is 11 residues. As DNA, the CDR3 is TGTGCCAGCACGAACACCGGGGAGCTGTTTTTT. This encodes CASTNTGELFF.

The chain uses TRBV7-9 and TRBJ1-1, with a tentative D call TRBD1 (6 bases). The CDR3 loop spans 14 amino acids. Per the germline V gene, CDR1 is SEHNR and CDR2 is FQNEAQ (reference sequence). V lost 5 bases to trimming and J lost 5 bases, with 15 bases between them. The CDR3 DNA reads as TGTGCCAGCAGCCCAAGGGGGGGGCGAACTGAAGCTTTCTTT. This codes for CASSPRGGRTEAFF.

The V and J genes are TRBV13 and TRBJ1-5; D uncertain. Trimming took 0 bases from V and 9 from J, leaving 6 bases between them. From germline, CDR1 is PRHDT and CDR2 FYEKMQ (reference sequence). This CDR3 spans 12 amino acids. The CDR3 nucleotides read TGTGCCAGCAGCTTAGGGGGGAGGCCCCAGCATTTT. The encoded protein is CASSLGGRPQHF.

This chain joins TRBV25-1 and TRBJ1-2, with D unresolved. CDR3 length: 12 residues. The V end was cut by 6 bases, the J end by 2 bases, with 7 bases between. Germline V gene data show CDR1 as MGHDK and CDR2 as SYGVNS. CDR3 coding DNA: TGTGCCAGCAGCCAGAGAAACTATGGCTACACCTTC. Translation: CASSQRNYGYTF.

This clonotype was observed many times. The chain uses TRBV6-5 and TRBJ2-7; TRBD1 might be the D (5 bases). CDR1 and CDR2 (germline): MNHEY, SVGAGI. Trimming left V 0 bases short and J 0 bases short, with 9 bases between. The CDR3 runs to 15 residues. CDR3 protein: CASSYSGQASYEQYF. The CDR3 DNA is TGTGCCAGCAGTTACTCGGGGCAGGCCTCCTACGAGCAGTACTTC.

This rearrangement joins TRBV7-2 to TRBJ2-1; the D gene is possibly TRBD2 (5 bases). The germline V gene has CDR1 SGHTA and CDR2 FQGNSA. The CDR3 runs to 17 residues. Trimming removed 4 bases from V and 6 bases from J, with 22 bases in between. CDR3 nucleotides: TGTGCCAGCAGCTCCCGACTTTACCAGCGGCTGGGCAATGAGCAGTTCTTC. Translation gives CASSSRLYQRLGNEQFF.

This clonotype appeared many times. V is TRBV4-1 and J is TRBJ2-1; no reliable D call. Germline-derived CDR1 and CDR2 are MGHRA and YSYEKL. V was pared by 4 bases and J by 0 bases, with 16 bases between. CDR3 length equals 17 residues. DNA of the CDR3: TGCGCCAGCAGCCCCGGATGGCTCCGAAGCTCCTACAATGAGCAGTTCTTC. Translated: CASSPGWLRSSYNEQFF.

The rearrangement uses TRBV3-1 and TRBJ1-5; D is undetermined. This CDR3 is 13 amino acids long. V gave up 1 base and J gave up 6 bases, with 7 bases separating them. Germline V gene data show CDR1 as LGHDT and CDR2 as YNNKEL (reference sequence). CDR3 DNA sequence: TGTGCCAGCAGCCAAGGTTTTCCTCAGCCCCAGCATTTT. Translated: CASSQGFPQPQHF.

This clonotype showed up many times. V and J are TRBV20-1 and TRBJ1-6; 8 bases are a match to TRBD1. The CDR3 loop spans 15 amino acids. With 4 bases clipped from V and 4 bases from J, the junction kept 6 bases outside the gene matches. Germline V gene lookup returns CDR1 DFQATT and CDR2 SNEGSKA (reference sequence). The CDR3 nucleotides are TGCAGTGCTAAAGACGGGACAGGATATAATTCACCCCTCCACTTT. This codes for CSAKDGTGYNSPLHF.

In its sample, this clonotype was seen many times. The chain combines TRBV20-1 with TRBJ2-1; TRBD2 matches at 10 bases. Unmatched junction bases numbered 7, after V lost 1 base and J lost 4 bases. CDR1 is DFQATT and CDR2 is SNEGSKA in the germline V gene (reference sequence). CDR3 length: 16 residues. CDR3 DNA sequence: TGCAGTGCTAGAGGAAGCGGGGGGGCCGGTTACAATGAGCAGTTCTTC. This translates into CSARGSGGAGYNEQFF.